This T cell receptor (beta chain) came from a study of blood T cell repertoires in COVID-19 (dated by TCRdb to about 2020). Study-wide context: Samples from collaborators originated in the United States, Italy and Spain and spanned both the acute and convalescent phases of COVID-19. The repertoires were released in a freely available public database intended as a resource for research on the immune response to SARS-CoV-2. The prospective study material was composed of cDNA or gDNA derived from T cells, B-cell-depleted T cells, or PBMCs. Where HLA class I and class II types were available, the types were taken from metadata supplied by the sample provider, not from assay-based typing. Sample metadata almost always included a de-identified subject ID, COVID-19 status, age in years and sex. Samples were obtained from the ongoing ImmuneRACE study (first 160 participants) and from 1,254 subjects provided by 6 global collaborators. The dataset comprised deeply sampled blood TCRbeta repertoires from subjects exposed to, actively infected with, or recovered from COVID-19. Results the study describes overall, beyond this receptor: The quantity of clinical and demographic metadata differed by source and by participant and was supplied without curation.

Its CDR3 holds 12 amino acids, cysteine through phenylalanine. Here the CDR3 DNA is all that survives: 36 bases in frame from base 1. V lost 5 bases and J lost 7 bases; the stretch between them is 10 bases long. In the prospective study, participants were roughly 18 to 100 years old, resided in 20 to 30 geographic areas of the United States, and were enrolled through a virtual design. In the prospective study, participants were assigned to cohorts based on the clinical history participants reported in a screening survey and a study questionnaire. A participant counted as exposed if, within 2 weeks of entering the study, that participant had been in contact with someone who had a PCR-confirmed or clinician-diagnosed COVID-19 case. In the prospective study, whole blood, serum and a nasopharyngeal or oropharyngeal swab were collected from each participant by mobile phlebotomists. Additional blood draws and questionnaires over an approximately two-month period could optionally be provided by prospective study participants. Prospective study blood samples were shipped either frozen or at room temperature before DNA extraction.

The immunoSEQ Assay, a bias-controlled multiplex PCR, was used to amplify TCRbeta CDR3 regions from genomic DNA. Processing in the source paper ran as follows. Within the assay, amplification of reference gene primers was used to estimate how many nucleated cells each sample contained. Sequence reads were collapsed and filtered to measure the absolute abundance of every unique TCRbeta CDR3 rearrangement. For each sample, productive Simpson clonality was calculated as the square root of Simpson's diversity index over productive rearrangements. TCRdb stores this immuneACCESS table with in-frame sequences only. Part of the clones is absent; in the studies checked, under half of the shortfall reflects unresolved V genes, and no reason is known for the rest. The D gene and trimming were derived from the DNA, and the V and J assignments and clone size from that table. This sample gives hundreds of thousands of clones in total; roughly 80% of them show up just once. The top ten clones comprise about 4.8% of the sample.

Of note for this clone: Its antigen specificity is not known. No per-base quality is available; no much larger clone lies one base away.

The V and J genes are TRBV12-3 or TRBV12-4 and TRBJ2-3; no D gene call is confident. The specimen sequenced was PBMCs or T cells enriched from blood (not recorded which). The sequence was obtained from a woman aged 45-60 years who had been exposed to COVID-19. The DNA sequence follows: TGTGCCAGCAGTGTGAGATCGAATACGCAGTATTTT. The encoded protein is CASSVRSNTQYF.